Listed below are T cell receptor beta chains from one sample, sequenced in a study of T cells in Graves' hyperthyroidism and ophthalmopathy. One entry per CDR3 protein results from TCRdb running MiXCR on the multiplex PCR reads. The sample lists about 300,000 distinct CDR3 sequences, roughly an eighth occurring once. The sequenced sample consisted of blood. These receptors were collected from a woman aged 40 to 50 with Graves' hyperthyroidism. Both conserved end residues are part of each CDR3. The order of the fields is V gene, J gene, clone size, D gene, CDR3 protein, CDR3 DNA. The D gene is left open where the match is weak. Rows may omit the clone size; those that give it use once, few, many or a size class.

v_gene: TRBV28
j_gene: TRBJ1-5
abundance: -
d_gene: -
CDR3aa: CASSPATGNRPQHF
CDR3nt: TGTGCCAGCAGTCCCGCGACCGGGAATCGGCCCCAGCATTTT

v_gene: TRBV11-3
j_gene: TRBJ2-1
abundance: many
d_gene: -
CDR3aa: CASSPEGNEQFF
CDR3nt: TGTGCCAGCAGCCCCGAGGGCAATGAGCAGTTCTTC

v_gene: TRBV13
j_gene: TRBJ1-1
abundance: few
d_gene: -
CDR3aa: CASSPNTVAFF
CDR3nt: TGTGCCAGCAGCCCGAACACTGTAGCTTTCTTT

v_gene: TRBV6-1
j_gene: TRBJ2-1
abundance: -
d_gene: -
CDR3aa: CASSEALGATEQFF
CDR3nt: TGTGCCAGCAGTGAAGCGCTGGGGGCGACTGAGCAGTTCTTC

v_gene: TRBV7-3
j_gene: TRBJ2-3
abundance: -
d_gene: TRBD2
CDR3aa: CASSPSVGRGTDTQYF
CDR3nt: TGTGCCAGCAGCCCCTCGGTAGGGAGGGGCACAGATACGCAGTATTTT

v_gene: TRBV25-1
j_gene: TRBJ2-7
abundance: -
d_gene: TRBD1
CDR3aa: CASSGQGARGEQYF
CDR3nt: TGTGCCAGCAGTGGCCAGGGGGCAAGGGGCGAGCAGTACTTC

v_gene: TRBV5-1
j_gene: TRBJ2-3
abundance: -
d_gene: -
CDR3aa: CASSLGQSGNTDTQYF
CDR3nt: TGCGCCAGCAGCTTGGGACAGAGTGGAAACACAGATACGCAGTATTTT

v_gene: TRBV3-1
j_gene: TRBJ2-5
abundance: many
d_gene: TRBD2
CDR3aa: CASSNVAGEATQYF
CDR3nt: TGTGCCAGCAGCAACGTAGCGGGGGAAGCGACCCAGTACTTC

v_gene: TRBV6-1
j_gene: TRBJ2-3
abundance: many
d_gene: -
CDR3aa: CASSARGVGTDTQYF
CDR3nt: TGTGCCAGCAGCGCCAGGGGCGTGGGTACAGATACGCAGTATTTT

v_gene: TRBV6-5
j_gene: TRBJ2-3
abundance: once
d_gene: TRBD2
CDR3aa: CASSSPGTSYLRTDTQYF
CDR3nt: TGTGCCAGCAGTTCTCCCGGGACTAGCTACTTAAGGACAGATACGCAGTATTTT

v_gene: TRBV5-4
j_gene: TRBJ2-3
abundance: few
d_gene: TRBD2
CDR3aa: CASSLGLSGSGADTQYF
CDR3nt: TGTGCCAGCAGCTTGGGACTTAGCGGGAGTGGGGCAGATACGCAGTATTTT

v_gene: TRBV19
j_gene: TRBJ2-5
abundance: -
d_gene: TRBD1
CDR3aa: CARIQQGAGETQYF
CDR3nt: TGTGCCAGGATTCAACAGGGGGCAGGAGAGACCCAGTACTTC

v_gene: TRBV28
j_gene: TRBJ1-2
abundance: many
d_gene: -
CDR3aa: CASSPTGLYGYTF
CDR3nt: TGTGCCAGCAGTCCGACAGGCCTCTATGGCTACACCTTC

v_gene: TRBV6-1
j_gene: TRBJ2-7
abundance: many
d_gene: -
CDR3aa: CAGRGGLAYEQYF
CDR3nt: TGTGCCGGCCGAGGCGGACTCGCCTACGAGCAGTACTTC

v_gene: TRBV28
j_gene: TRBJ2-7
abundance: many
d_gene: TRBD1
CDR3aa: CASSLGDSPYEQYF
CDR3nt: TGTGCCAGCAGTTTAGGGGACAGCCCCTACGAGCAGTACTTC

v_gene: TRBV3-1
j_gene: TRBJ1-1
abundance: many
d_gene: -
CDR3aa: CASSRTTGKWTEAFF
CDR3nt: TGTGCCAGCAGCCGGACCACAGGGAAGTGGACTGAAGCTTTCTTT

v_gene: TRBV30
j_gene: TRBJ1-1
abundance: few
d_gene: TRBD1
CDR3aa: CAWSGQGTEAFF
CDR3nt: TGTGCCTGGAGTGGACAGGGCACTGAAGCTTTCTTT

v_gene: TRBV12-3/TRBV12-4
j_gene: TRBJ2-5
abundance: many
d_gene: -
CDR3aa: CASSLTLGQETQYF
CDR3nt: TGTGCCAGCAGTTTGACCCTTGGACAAGAGACCCAGTACTTC

v_gene: TRBV28
j_gene: TRBJ1-2
abundance: many
d_gene: -
CDR3aa: CASSFTLQRYTF
CDR3nt: TGTGCCAGCAGTTTTACCCTACAGCGCTACACCTTC

v_gene: TRBV3-1
j_gene: TRBJ2-5
abundance: many
d_gene: TRBD2
CDR3aa: CASSPGETSGVETQYF
CDR3nt: TGTGCCAGCAGCCCAGGGGAGACTAGCGGAGTCGAGACCCAGTACTTC

v_gene: TRBV11-3
j_gene: TRBJ1-4
abundance: many
d_gene: -
CDR3aa: CASSLTGGEKLFF
CDR3nt: TGTGCCAGCAGCTTGACCGGAGGAGAAAAACTGTTTTTT

v_gene: TRBV4-2
j_gene: TRBJ2-7
abundance: -
d_gene: -
CDR3aa: CASSQDSTDRSREQYF
CDR3nt: TGTGCCAGCAGCCAAGATTCCACAGACCGCTCGCGGGAGCAGTACTTC

v_gene: TRBV18
j_gene: TRBJ2-5
abundance: many
d_gene: TRBD1
CDR3aa: CASSPDRGQETQYF
CDR3nt: TGTGCCAGCTCACCGGACAGGGGCCAAGAGACCCAGTACTTC

v_gene: TRBV12-5
j_gene: TRBJ2-2
abundance: many
d_gene: -
CDR3aa: CASGLVSGTQNTGELFF
CDR3nt: TGTGCTAGTGGTTTGGTATCCGGGACCCAAAACACCGGGGAGCTGTTTTTT

v_gene: TRBV7-2
j_gene: TRBJ2-2
abundance: many
d_gene: TRBD2
CDR3aa: CASRLPGLAGVGTGELFF
CDR3nt: TGTGCCAGCAGATTGCCGGGACTAGCGGGAGTAGGGACCGGGGAGCTGTTTTTT

v_gene: TRBV7-9
j_gene: TRBJ2-2
abundance: many
d_gene: -
CDR3aa: CASSSTPGNPNTGELFF
CDR3nt: TGTGCCAGCAGCTCGACCCCAGGGAATCCGAACACCGGGGAGCTGTTTTTT

v_gene: TRBV12-3/TRBV12-4
j_gene: TRBJ1-5
abundance: many
d_gene: TRBD1
CDR3aa: CASRGDRASNQPQHF
CDR3nt: TGTGCCAGCAGGGGGGACAGGGCCTCCAATCAGCCCCAGCATTTT

v_gene: TRBV4-1
j_gene: TRBJ2-1
abundance: few
d_gene: TRBD2
CDR3aa: CASSQDVGGVLSSYNEQFF
CDR3nt: TGCGCCAGCAGCCAAGACGTGGGGGGGGTCCTCAGCTCCTACAATGAGCAGTTCTTC

v_gene: TRBV15
j_gene: TRBJ1-5
abundance: many
d_gene: -
CDR3aa: CATSLRLADQPQHF
CDR3nt: TGTGCCACCAGCTTGAGGCTAGCGGATCAGCCCCAGCATTTT

v_gene: TRBV5-6
j_gene: TRBJ1-1
abundance: many
d_gene: TRBD1
CDR3aa: CASSLLPGQGNTEAFF
CDR3nt: TGTGCCAGCAGCCTGTTACCGGGACAGGGGAACACTGAAGCTTTCTTT

v_gene: TRBV6-1
j_gene: TRBJ2-7
abundance: many
d_gene: TRBD2
CDR3aa: CASSGGTSGPPYEQYF
CDR3nt: TGTGCCAGCAGTGGCGGGACTAGCGGGCCCCCCTACGAGCAGTACTTC

v_gene: TRBV12-3/TRBV12-4
j_gene: TRBJ2-1
abundance: few
d_gene: -
CDR3aa: CASSLARLASYNEQFF
CDR3nt: TGTGCCAGCAGTTTAGCGCGGCTAGCCTCCTACAATGAGCAGTTCTTC

v_gene: TRBV6-1
j_gene: TRBJ1-5
abundance: few
d_gene: -
CDR3aa: CASSELRQPQHF
CDR3nt: TGTGCCAGCAGTGAATTGAGGCAGCCCCAGCATTTT

v_gene: TRBV6-6
j_gene: TRBJ1-1
abundance: -
d_gene: -
CDR3aa: CASSYHRGGGGTEAFF
CDR3nt: TGTGCCAGCAGTTACCACCGGGGGGGCGGGGGAACTGAAGCTTTCTTT

v_gene: TRBV2
j_gene: TRBJ1-2
abundance: many
d_gene: -
CDR3aa: CASSEAQGRVSGYTF
CDR3nt: TGTGCCAGCAGTGAAGCGCAAGGTAGAGTCAGTGGCTACACCTTC

v_gene: TRBV5-1
j_gene: TRBJ2-7
abundance: many
d_gene: -
CDR3aa: CASSLESREFYEQYF
CDR3nt: TGCGCCAGCAGCTTGGAAAGCAGGGAGTTCTACGAGCAGTACTTC

v_gene: TRBV5-8
j_gene: TRBJ2-7
abundance: few
d_gene: -
CDR3aa: CASSQRGSLAYEQYF
CDR3nt: TGTGCCAGCAGCCAGAGGGGGTCTCTCGCCTACGAGCAGTACTTC

v_gene: TRBV6-6
j_gene: TRBJ2-5
abundance: many
d_gene: -
CDR3aa: CASSYSPSRALRETQYF
CDR3nt: TGTGCCAGCAGTTACTCCCCCAGCAGGGCCCTCCGTGAGACCCAGTACTTC

v_gene: TRBV6-1
j_gene: TRBJ2-3
abundance: many
d_gene: TRBD2
CDR3aa: CASSLRGTRDTQYF
CDR3nt: TGTGCCAGCAGTCTACGGGGGACTAGAGATACGCAGTATTTT

v_gene: TRBV27
j_gene: TRBJ2-7
abundance: few
d_gene: TRBD1
CDR3aa: CASSSRTGAGRESLFSYEQYF
CDR3nt: TGTGCCAGCAGTTCCCGGACAGGGGCAGGGCGGGAGTCCCTATTTTCCTACGAGCAGTACTTC

v_gene: TRBV10-3
j_gene: TRBJ2-7
abundance: many
d_gene: -
CDR3aa: CAISAPGGGYEQYF
CDR3nt: TGTGCCATCAGTGCCCCAGGTGGTGGTTACGAGCAGTACTTC

v_gene: TRBV19
j_gene: TRBJ2-7
abundance: -
d_gene: -
CDR3aa: CASSRPTGTTYEQYF
CDR3nt: TGTGCCAGTAGTAGACCTACCGGGACCACCTACGAGCAGTACTTC

v_gene: TRBV2
j_gene: TRBJ2-2
abundance: many
d_gene: -
CDR3aa: CASSEARETGELFF
CDR3nt: TGTGCCAGCAGTGAAGCTAGGGAAACCGGGGAGCTGTTTTTT

v_gene: TRBV6-1
j_gene: TRBJ2-3
abundance: many
d_gene: TRBD2
CDR3aa: CASGTGGRGKDTQYF
CDR3nt: TGTGCCAGCGGGACGGGAGGGCGGGGCAAAGATACGCAGTATTTT

v_gene: TRBV27
j_gene: TRBJ2-1
abundance: few
d_gene: TRBD2
CDR3aa: CASSPWGPLAGGPYNEQFF
CDR3nt: TGTGCCAGCAGCCCCTGGGGGCCCTTAGCGGGAGGCCCCTACAATGAGCAGTTCTTC

v_gene: TRBV11-2
j_gene: TRBJ1-1
abundance: many
d_gene: -
CDR3aa: CASSLAGPNTEAFF
CDR3nt: TGTGCCAGCAGCTTAGCTGGTCCGAACACTGAAGCTTTCTTT

v_gene: TRBV18
j_gene: TRBJ1-1
abundance: many
d_gene: -
CDR3aa: CASSLDTTEAFF
CDR3nt: TGTGCCAGCTCGCTCGACACGACTGAAGCTTTCTTT

v_gene: TRBV20-1
j_gene: TRBJ1-2
abundance: many
d_gene: -
CDR3aa: CSARGQNYGYTF
CDR3nt: TGCAGTGCTAGAGGGCAGAACTATGGCTACACCTTC

v_gene: TRBV27
j_gene: TRBJ2-7
abundance: many
d_gene: TRBD2
CDR3aa: CASSLSPGEGEQYF
CDR3nt: TGTGCCAGCAGTTTATCTCCCGGGGAGGGCGAGCAGTACTTC

v_gene: TRBV2
j_gene: TRBJ2-5
abundance: many
d_gene: -
CDR3aa: CASSRDVQETQYF
CDR3nt: TGTGCCAGCAGTCGGGACGTTCAAGAGACCCAGTACTTC

v_gene: TRBV12-3/TRBV12-4
j_gene: TRBJ1-5
abundance: many
d_gene: TRBD1
CDR3aa: CASSRDRVFDQPQHF
CDR3nt: TGTGCCAGCAGCCGGGACAGGGTATTCGATCAGCCCCAGCATTTT

v_gene: TRBV6-1
j_gene: TRBJ1-5
abundance: many
d_gene: -
CDR3aa: CASSEWGQPQHF
CDR3nt: TGTGCCAGCAGTGAATGGGGTCAGCCCCAGCATTTT

v_gene: TRBV7-9
j_gene: TRBJ1-4
abundance: -
d_gene: -
CDR3aa: CASSLALGYEKLFF
CDR3nt: TGTGCCAGCAGCTTAGCGTTGGGATATGAAAAACTGTTTTTT

v_gene: TRBV2
j_gene: TRBJ2-3
abundance: many
d_gene: -
CDR3aa: CASSYRDTQYF
CDR3nt: TGTGCCAGCAGTTATCGAGATACGCAGTATTTT

v_gene: TRBV19
j_gene: TRBJ1-3
abundance: few
d_gene: -
CDR3aa: CASSMGGSGNTIYF
CDR3nt: TGTGCCAGTAGTATGGGGGGCTCTGGAAACACCATATATTTT